These 24 T cell receptor beta chains originate from one sample sequenced in a study of cytomegalovirus exposure and HLA in healthy donors. 13 Jbeta primers and 60 Vbeta primers were used for the PCR. TCRdb's copy holds only in-frame clones and misses some; the assay was immunoSEQ multiplex PCR. The sample has about 200,000 clones, 75% to 85% seen once. The sequencing input was PBMCs. These receptors originate from a woman aged 50 to 65 in good health and CMV-seronegative.

This rearrangement joins TRBV6-1 to TRBJ1-4; tentatively, D is TRBD1 (5 bases). V lost 2 bases and J 2 bases, leaving 12 bases between the germline ends. The CDR3 contains 16 residues. Germline CDR1 reads MNHNS; CDR2 reads SASEGT. The CDR3 region has the DNA TGTGCCAGCAGTGAAAGCGAGGGGAGGACTAATGAAAAACTGTTTTTT. Its protein is CASSESEGRTNEKLFF.

The chain carries TRBV19 and TRBJ1-5; 10 nucleotides line up with TRBD1. J gave up 3 bases and V 4 bases, and 9 bases lay outside the gene matches. This CDR3 is 17 amino acids long. The germline CDR1 and CDR2 sequences are LNHDA and SQIVND (reference sequence). The CDR3 spells CASSTGTGATFNQPQHF. The CDR3 DNA sequence: TGTGCCAGTAGTACCGGGACAGGGGCGACCTTCAATCAGCCCCAGCATTTT.

The gene calls are TRBV6-1 and TRBJ1-6; 7 bases match TRBD1. V dropped 3 bases and J dropped 2; count of bases not matched to a gene: 4. Per germline, CDR1 MNHNS and CDR2 SASEGT. The CDR3 runs to 16 residues. The CDR3 DNA follows: TGTGCCAGCAGTGAGACAGGGACCCCCTATAATTCACCCCTCCACTTT. This encodes CASSETGTPYNSPLHF.

The chain carries TRBV19 and TRBJ2-6, with 9 nucleotides matching TRBD1. The CDR3 runs 18 residues. V gave up 5 bases and J gave up 0 bases; unmatched junction bases: 8. Per the germline V gene, CDR1 is LNHDA and CDR2 is SQIVND (reference sequence). CDR3 in amino acids: CASSSRTGDLSGANVLTF. The CDR3 region has the DNA TGTGCCAGTAGTTCCCGGACAGGGGACCTCTCTGGGGCCAACGTCCTGACTTTC.

The rearrangement uses TRBV5-5 and TRBJ1-2; possible D gene TRBD1, 5 bases. The CDR3 runs 16 residues. In germline, CDR1 is SGHKS, CDR2 YYEKEE (reference sequence). Between the trimmed V and J ends, which lost 4 bases and 0 bases, there was a span of 16 bases. CDR3 in amino acids: CASSLLQAGTNYGYTF. CDR3 nucleotides: TGTGCCAGCAGCCTCCTTCAGGCAGGGACTAACTATGGCTACACCTTC.

The rearrangement uses TRBV2 and TRBJ2-1; 9 nucleotides agree with TRBD2. The CDR3 has 15 residues. Germline V CDR1 and CDR2: SNHLY, FYNNEI. Germline trimming cut 6 bases from V and 5 bases from J; bases unmatched to any gene: 8. The CDR3 DNA reads as TGTGCCAGCAGAGATTCTAGCGGGGCCAACAATGAGCAGTTCTTC. As protein: CASRDSSGANNEQFF.

The V gene is TRBV29-1, the J gene TRBJ2-7; 11 bases map to TRBD1. The germline gives CDR1 SQVTM, CDR2 ANQGSEA. J lost 2 bases, V lost 6 bases, and 3 bases had no gene match. This CDR3 spans 13 amino acids. CDR3 sequence: CSVSDRGPYEQYF. In DNA form, the CDR3 reads TGCAGCGTATCGGACAGGGGGCCCTACGAGCAGTACTTC.

Only one count was recorded for this clone. This sequence joins TRBV14 and TRBJ2-1; 13 nucleotides line up with TRBD2. This CDR3 spans 15 amino acids. J lost 7 bases, V lost 5 bases, and 5 bases had no gene match. From germline, CDR1 is SGHDN and CDR2 FVKESK. The CDR3 loop reads CASSYWTSGRNEQFF. CDR3 sequence (DNA): TGTGCCAGCAGCTATTGGACTAGCGGGAGAAATGAGCAGTTCTTC. The variable domain in full, completed from reference TRBV14 and TRBJ2-1, reads EAGVTQFPSHSVIEKGQTVTLRCDPISGHDNLYWYRRVMGKEIKFLLHFVKESKQDESGMPNNRFLAERTGGTYSTLKVQPAELEDSGVYFCASSYWTSGRNEQFFGPGTRLTVL.

The rearrangement joins TRBV4-2 to TRBJ1-6; 9 bases are shared with TRBD1. Trimming took 1 base from V and 7 from J; bases not matched to a gene: 2. CDR3 length equals 15 residues. CDR1 and CDR2 from the germline V gene are LGHNA and YNFKEQ. DNA of the CDR3: TGTGCCAGCAGCCAAGTGGGGACAGGGAATTCACCCCTCCACTTT. Encoded protein: CASSQVGTGNSPLHF.

The chain carries TRBV14 and TRBJ2-1; the match to TRBD2 covers 10 bases. CDR3 length equals 15 residues. Germline-derived CDR1 and CDR2 are SGHDN and FVKESK. Germline trimming cut 1 base from V and 12 bases from J; bases unmatched to any gene: 9. DNA for the CDR3: TGTGCCAGCAGCCAAGGGCTAGCGGGGGCACCCGGGCAGTTCTTC. This gives the protein CASSQGLAGAPGQFF.

The chain employs TRBV5-1 and TRBJ2-5; 11 bases are a match to TRBD2. V trimming: 2 bases; J trimming: 0 bases; junction bases outside the gene matches: 6. Germline V gives CDR1 SGHRS, CDR2 YFSETQ. CDR3 length: 17 amino acids. Here the CDR3 DNA reads TGCGCCAGCAGCTTAGAGACTAGCGGGATGTACCAAGAGACCCAGTACTTC. Residues: CASSLETSGMYQETQYF.

CDR3 loop: CASSLAYSDTQYF. In DNA, the CDR3 is TGTGCCAGCAGCTTAGCGTATTCAGATACGCAGTATTTT. The chain links TRBV7-8 to TRBJ2-3; D unclear. Germline V lookup: CDR1 SGHVS, CDR2 FQNEAQ. The CDR3 is 13 residues long. The V and J ends lost 0 bases and 4 bases respectively, with 5 bases between them. The full variable domain, in which reference TRBV7-8 and TRBJ2-3 provide the parts outside the CDR3, is GAGVSQSPRYKVAKRGQDVALRCDPISGHVSLFWYQQALGQGPEFLTYFQNEAQLDKSGLPSDRFFAERPEGSVSTLKIQRTQQEDSAVYLCASSLAYSDTQYFGPGTRLTVL.

This clone occurred once. V is TRBV10-3 and J is TRBJ1-5, with TRBD1 as a possible D gene (6 bases). This CDR3 spans 14 amino acids. V shed 2 bases and J shed 3 bases, with 8 bases lying between them. The V gene's germline CDR1 is ENHRY and CDR2 SYGVKD. CDR3 sequence reads: CAISEQGTNQPQHF. CDR3 sequence (DNA): TGTGCCATCAGTGAGCAGGGGACCAATCAGCCCCAGCATTTT.

The chain links TRBV27 to TRBJ1-5, with D perhaps TRBD1 (5 bases). The CDR3 sequence is 16 residues long. With 3 bases removed from V and 3 bases from J, the gap between germline ends came to 15 bases. Germline V gene lookup returns CDR1 MNHEY and CDR2 SMNVEV (reference sequence). The CDR3 spells CASSLSAGGFNQPQHF. The DNA of the CDR3 is TGTGCCAGCAGTTTGTCAGCCGGGGGATTCAATCAGCCCCAGCATTTT.

The rearrangement links TRBV6-5 to TRBJ1-1; perhaps TRBD1 as D (5 bases). The CDR3 extends over 13 amino acids. The V end lost 4 bases, the J end lost 4 bases, and 10 bases lay between the germline ends. From germline, CDR1 is MNHEY and CDR2 SVGAGI. CDR3 sequence reads: CASSSGGGTEAFF. CDR3 nucleotides: TGTGCCAGCAGTTCCGGGGGGGGCACTGAAGCTTTCTTT.

The V and J genes are TRBV11-2 and TRBJ2-7; TRBD2 aligns across 8 bases. The length of the CDR3 is 14 residues. Germline-derived CDR1 and CDR2 are SGHAT and FQNNGV. V lost 5 bases to trimming and J lost 12 bases; unmatched junction nucleotides: 15. The chain's CDR3 is CASSPGGSGMGMYF. CDR3 nucleotide sequence: TGTGCCAGCAGCCCCGGTGGTAGCGGGATGGGGATGTACTTC.

The genes are TRBV5-4 and TRBJ1-2, with D tentatively TRBD1 (6 bases). Between the trimmed V and J ends, which lost 2 bases and 6 bases, there was a span of 11 bases. Looked up from germline, CDR1 is SGHNT and CDR2 is YYREEE (reference sequence). The CDR3 runs 13 residues. As DNA, the CDR3 is TGTGCCAGCAGCTTCTTAAGGGGGAATGGCTACACCTTC. Its protein product is CASSFLRGNGYTF.

The gene calls are TRBV7-9 and TRBJ2-1; TRBD2 agrees at 13 bases. The CDR3 has 17 amino acids. Trimming at V came to 1 base and at J to 9 bases, leaving 9 bases not matched to a gene. Per the germline V gene, CDR1 is SEHNR and CDR2 is FQNEAQ (reference sequence). The CDR3 coding sequence is TGTGCCAGCAGCTTAGGTGGAACTAGCGGGAGGGCCTCTGAGCAGTTCTTC. Amino acids: CASSLGGTSGRASEQFF.

The rearrangement uses TRBV5-8 and TRBJ1-1; D is uncertain. Germline V gives CDR1 SGHTS, CDR2 YDEGEE. The CDR3 runs to 14 residues. Trimming left V 0 bases short and J 4 bases short, with 10 bases between. The CDR3 is CASSLGQSFTEAFF. CDR3 in DNA: TGTGCCAGCAGCTTGGGCCAGTCCTTCACTGAAGCTTTCTTT. The full variable domain, in which reference TRBV5-8 and TRBJ1-1 provide the parts outside the CDR3, is EAGVTQSPTHLIKTRGQQATLRCSPISGHTSVYWYQQALGLGLQFLLWYDEGEERNRGNFPPRFSGRQFPNYSSELNVNALELEDSALYLCASSLGQSFTEAFFGQGTRLTVV.

V gene TRBV2 combines with J gene TRBJ1-3; D possibly corresponds to TRBD1 (5 bases). V was clipped by 7 bases and J by 0 bases, with 13 bases between them. Germline lookup yields CDR1 SNHLY and CDR2 FYNNEI. The CDR3 runs 15 residues. CDR3 sequence: CASTHDSHSGNTIYF. The CDR3 DNA reads as TGTGCCAGCACCCATGACAGTCACTCTGGAAACACCATATATTTT.

The chain combines TRBV7-9 with TRBJ2-3, with 9 bases that match TRBD1. Germline V lookup: CDR1 SEHNR, CDR2 FQNEAQ (reference sequence). The CDR3 consists of 14 residues. After removal of 5 bases from V and 5 bases from J, the junction contained 5 bases not matched to a gene. The CDR3 DNA reads as TGTGCCAGCAGCCCCGGGACAGGGATAGATACGCAGTATTTT. The encoded protein is CASSPGTGIDTQYF.

V and J are TRBV6-5 and TRBJ1-4; TRBD1 matches at 8 bases. The ends lost 6 bases at V and 0 bases at J; junction bases unmatched: 3. Germline CDR1 is MNHEY and CDR2 is SVGAGI. The CDR3 runs to 15 residues. CDR3 in DNA: TGTGCCAGCAGGGACAGGGTTGCAACTAATGAAAAACTGTTTTTT. Protein sequence: CASRDRVATNEKLFF.

This clone is a singleton in its sample. The chain links TRBV28 to TRBJ2-2; D is possibly TRBD1 (6 bases). There are 15 residues in the CDR3. V lost 5 bases and J lost 6, with 16 bases in between. Germline V gives CDR1 MDHEN, CDR2 SYDVKM. The DNA for the CDR3 is TGTGCCAGCAGTCGCACAGGGTCCTCTTCCGGGGAGCTGTTTTTT. Amino acids: CASSRTGSSSGELFF.

This chain joins TRBV29-1 and TRBJ2-1, with 8 nucleotides matching TRBD1. The V and J ends lost 7 bases and 10 bases, in that order; junction bases with no gene match: 15. CDR1 and CDR2 from the germline V gene are SQVTM and ANQGSEA. This CDR3 is built from 14 residues. CDR3 loop: CSATEGQARGEQFF. DNA of the CDR3: TGCAGCGCCACAGAGGGACAGGCAAGAGGGGAGCAGTTCTTC.